This T cell receptor (beta chain) was observed in a study of control samples from healthy donors and cancer patients. Produced via immunoSEQ multiplex PCR; TCRdb's table is partial and in-frame only. The table lists 90,000 to 100,000 clones, about four fifths of them singletons. CDR1 and CDR2 from the germline V gene are MNHEY and SVGAGI. The CDR3 consists of 15 residues. V lost 4 bases and J lost 2, with 14 bases in between. The receptor was derived from a woman aged 25-40 years in good health. The V gene is TRBV6-5, the J gene TRBJ1-1; tentative D call: TRBD1 (6 bases). Sequenced input: blood. The CDR3 DNA follows: TGTGCCAGCAGTTCCCGGGGGCCTCCTAACACTGAAGCTTTCTTT. Amino acid sequence: CASSSRGPPNTEAFF.